These T cell receptor beta chains were read from a single sample in a study of blood T cells in healthy people across ages. TCRdb reprocessed the 5' RACE reads via MiXCR and lists one record per CDR3 protein. The table has more than 1,400,000 distinct CDR3 sequences, about 40% seen once. The source material was blood. These receptors came from a woman aged 18-30 years in good health. The CDR3 runs from the conserved cysteine through the conserved F or W. Not all rows give a size; the values are once, few, many and, for expanded clones, a class.

v_call,cdr3_length,j_call,clone_size,cdr3_aa
TRBV2,15,TRBJ2-1,.,CASGAGKNSYNEQFF
TRBV7-9,17,TRBJ2-1,few,CASSSRSGGGPYNEQFF
TRBV10-1,15,TRBJ2-7,.,CASSEVAGGPGEQYF
TRBV6-5,14,TRBJ2-1,.,CASGWDSSYNEQFF
TRBV20-1,18,TRBJ2-6,.,CSARDEWTDLSGANVLTF
TRBV20-1,16,TRBJ2-1,.,CSAPALTSGGYNEQFF
TRBV3-1,13,TRBJ1-1,.,CASTQGGPTEAFF
TRBV6-6,14,TRBJ2-7,few,CATLLAGVTYEQYF
TRBV21-1,15,TRBJ1-2,.,CASSTEGGGNYGYTF
TRBV7-9,16,TRBJ1-1,.,CANEPPLFQGNTEAFF
TRBV11-2,12,TRBJ2-7,.,CASSPDRGFLYF
TRBV20-1,12,TRBJ2-7,few,CSARQETYEQYF
TRBV5-1,16,TRBJ2-1,.,CASSLVASGTYNEQFF
TRBV6-1,15,TRBJ2-7,.,CASSEAHGSSYEQYF
TRBV20-1,11,TRBJ2-7,many,CSAGPAIEQYF
TRBV7-9,15,TRBJ2-7,.,CASSLVRTGNDEQYF
TRBV13,14,TRBJ1-1,.,CASSLSKENTEAFF
TRBV12-3/TRBV12-4,14,TRBJ1-1,.,CASSGQGQRTEAFF
TRBV28,15,TRBJ2-5,few,CASRERGAPQETQYF
TRBV20-1,12,TRBJ1-2,.,CSANSRARGYTF
TRBV10-3,16,TRBJ2-2,.,CAISESPAGGSGELFF
TRBV5-1,15,TRBJ2-5,.,CASSLAGGSYNGQYF
TRBV18,19,TRBJ2-1,few,CASSPRLGTSGRATNEQFF
TRBV6-5,15,TRBJ2-7,few,CASSDPGQGVGEQYF
TRBV4-1,18,TRBJ1-6,few,CASSQEVPFSSYNSPLHF
TRBV5-1,15,TRBJ2-3,few,CASSADRPSTDTQYF